This entry lists 13 T cell receptor beta chains sequenced from one sample in a study of blood T cell repertoires in COVID-19. Clones were read by immunoSEQ multiplex PCR, and TCRdb kept only the in-frame ones, dropping some. The data show around 270,000 clones, with roughly 86% seen just once and approximately 2.3% held by the top ten. The sample taken for sequencing was peripheral blood. The source is a woman in her 50s with acute or convalescent COVID-19.

The V and J genes are TRBV5-1 and TRBJ2-1; D gene uncertain. Germline CDR1 and CDR2: SGHRS and YFSETQ. This CDR3 contains 13 residues. The V end was cut by 4 bases, the J end by 1 base, with 6 bases between. This CDR3 reads CASSGLSYNEQFF. In nucleotides, the CDR3 is TGCGCCAGCAGCGGCTTATCCTACAATGAGCAGTTCTTC.

This clone was picked up a small number of times. The chain is built from TRBV7-9 and TRBJ2-7; 8 nucleotides match TRBD1. With V trimmed by 5 bases and J by 5 bases, 2 bases remained unmatched. The CDR3 runs 12 residues. CDR1 SEHNR and CDR2 FQNEAQ come from the germline V gene (reference sequence). CDR3 protein: CASSETGDEQYF. CDR3 coding DNA: TGTGCCAGCAGCGAGACAGGGGACGAGCAGTACTTC. Variable domain in full (rest from reference TRBV7-9 and TRBJ2-7): DTGVSQNPRHKITKRGQNVTFRCDPISEHNRLYWYRQTLGQGPEFLTYFQNEAQLEKSRLLSDRFSAERPKGSFSTLEIQRTEQGDSAMYLCASSETGDEQYFGPGTRLTVT.

This chain connects TRBV23-1 to TRBJ1-3; weak D call: TRBD1 (6 bases). TRBV23-1 is an ORF; its function is uncertain. The CDR3 loop spans 17 amino acids. V lost 2 bases and J lost 0, with 14 bases in between. The CDR3 nucleotides are TGCGCCAGCAGTCAACAGACAGGACCGGACTCTGGAAACACCATATATTTT. Translation gives CASSQQTGPDSGNTIYF.

The chain is built from TRBV11-2 and TRBJ1-4; D uncertain. CDR3 length: 19 residues. V gave up 8 bases and J gave up 0 bases, with 25 bases separating them. CDR1 is SGHAT and CDR2 is FQNNGV in the germline V gene. CDR3 sequence: CASAPGPLSGVATNEKLFF. The DNA of the CDR3 is TGTGCCAGCGCACCAGGACCGCTGTCCGGGGTTGCAACTAATGAAAAACTGTTTTTT.

CDR3 nucleotides: TGCGCCAGCAGCCCATCAACAGGGGGCTGGGAGACCCAGTACTTC. It translates to CASSPSTGGWETQYF. This chain links TRBV5-1 with TRBJ2-5; 9 nucleotides match TRBD1. The ends lost 4 bases at V and 5 bases at J; junction bases unmatched: 9. The CDR3 loop spans 15 amino acids. The V gene's germline CDR1 is SGHRS and CDR2 YFSETQ.

This chain connects TRBV24-1 to TRBJ2-5, with TRBD2 matching 14 bases. Germline trimming cut 1 base from V and 2 bases from J; bases unmatched to any gene: 8. CDR3 length: 19 amino acids. Germline V gene data show CDR1 as KGHDR and CDR2 as SFDVKD. CDR3 bases: TGTGCCACCAGTGATTTAGGGACTAGCGGGAGAGGTTGGCAAGAGACCCAGTACTTC. This sequence encodes CATSDLGTSGRGWQETQYF.

CDR3 protein: CASSGQARGGYTF. CDR3 nucleotide sequence: TGTGCCAGCAGCGGACAGGCCCGAGGGGGCTACACCTTC. The V and J genes are TRBV6-5 and TRBJ1-2; 7 nucleotides agree with TRBD1. The V gene end was trimmed by 6 bases and the J gene end by 8 bases; junction bases not matched to a gene: 9. The germline V gene has CDR1 MNHEY and CDR2 SVGAGI. This CDR3 is 13 amino acids long.

The chain recombines TRBV9 with TRBJ1-3; a possible D gene is TRBD1 (5 bases). V shed 4 bases and J shed 1 base, with 12 bases lying between them. Germline V gives CDR1 SGDLS, CDR2 YYNGEE. The CDR3 is 15 amino acids. This chain's CDR3 is CASSLPGGSGNTIYF. DNA of the CDR3: TGTGCCAGCAGCCTCCCCGGGGGTTCTGGAAACACCATATATTTT.

The chain uses TRBV29-1 and TRBJ2-3; TRBD2 agrees at 7 bases. CDR1 SQVTM and CDR2 ANQGSEA come from the germline V gene. The ends lost 3 bases at V and 4 bases at J; junction bases unmatched: 10. The CDR3 is 15 residues long. The CDR3 loop reads CSVERRERFADTQYF. The CDR3 nucleotides read TGCAGCGTTGAGAGGCGGGAGAGATTCGCAGATACGCAGTATTTT.

The chain couples TRBV4-1 to TRBJ2-1; D uncertain. The germline V gene encodes CDR1 MGHRA and CDR2 YSYEKL. There are 15 residues in the CDR3. The V end lost 1 base, the J end lost 8 bases, and 15 bases lay between the germline ends. The CDR3: CASSQVALPSDEQFF. CDR3 DNA sequence: TGCGCCAGCAGCCAAGTTGCACTACCAAGCGATGAGCAGTTCTTC.

V and J are TRBV5-1 and TRBJ1-4; 10 nucleotides match TRBD1. The CDR3 covers 15 residues. The ends lost 2 bases at V and 8 bases at J; junction bases unmatched: 6. The germline V gene encodes CDR1 SGHRS and CDR2 YFSETQ. CDR3 sequence reads: CASSFGGTGEEKLFF. The DNA of the CDR3 is TGCGCCAGCAGCTTCGGGGGGACAGGGGAAGAAAAACTGTTTTTT.

The V and J genes are TRBV27 and TRBJ1-5; D is possibly TRBD1 (5 bases). The germline gives CDR1 MNHEY, CDR2 SMNVEV (reference sequence). Trimming removed 5 bases from V and 0 bases from J, with 8 bases in between. The CDR3 runs 14 residues. The CDR3 DNA follows: TGTGCCAGCAGTCCGCAGGGTAGCAATCAGCCCCAGCATTTT. The encoded protein is CASSPQGSNQPQHF.

The rearrangement links TRBV27 to TRBJ1-5; D uncertain. Germline CDR1 reads MNHEY; CDR2 reads SMNVEV (reference sequence). Between the trimmed V and J ends, which lost 6 bases and 0 bases, there was a span of 12 bases. This CDR3 has 15 residues. CDR3 sequence (DNA): TGTGCCAGCAGCACCCAGGAAAATAGCAATCAGCCCCAGCATTTT. It encodes CASSTQENSNQPQHF.